The present T cell receptor (beta chain) was sequenced within a study of blood T cell repertoires in COVID-19 (dated by TCRdb to 2018 to 2020). Broadly, across the study: Samples from collaborators originated in the United States, Italy and Spain and spanned both the acute and convalescent phases of COVID-19. A freely available public database, intended as a resource for researchers studying the immune response to SARS-CoV-2, is where the repertoires were released. Sample metadata almost always included a de-identified subject ID, COVID-19 status, age in years and sex. The material from the prospective study consisted of cDNA or gDNA derived from T cells, B-cell-depleted T cells, or PBMCs. Where available, HLA class I and class II types were obtained from metadata supplied by the sample provider rather than from assay-based typing. Deeply sampled blood TCRbeta repertoires from subjects exposed to, actively infected with, or recovered from COVID-19 were included in the dataset. Samples came from the ongoing ImmuneRACE study (first 160 participants) plus 1,254 subjects from 6 global collaborators. What the authors observed across the whole study: How much clinical and demographic metadata was included differed by source and by participant, and the metadata was provided uncurated.

Collaborating institutions collected whole blood in K2EDTA tubes following their own protocols. For TCRbeta analysis, collaborators shipped samples as frozen whole blood, isolated PBMCs, or DNA extracted from either of those sample types. As for this clone: Its antigen is still unknown. Base qualities are not provided; no much larger clone lies one nucleotide away.

TCRbeta CDR3 regions were amplified from genomic DNA using the immunoSEQ Assay, a bias-controlled multiplex PCR. The authors' analysis ran thus. The number of nucleated cells in each sample was estimated by amplification of reference gene primers within the assay. To quantify the absolute abundance of each unique TCRbeta CDR3 rearrangement, sequence reads were collapsed and filtered. For each sample, productive Simpson clonality was calculated as the square root of Simpson's diversity index across productive rearrangements. Sourced from immuneACCESS, this table was stored by TCRdb with only in-frame sequences that have V and J called. A share of the clones is absent; for the studies checked, an unresolved V gene accounts for under half, and the remainder has no known explanation. V and J calls and clone size are copied from that table; D and trimming were computed from the DNA. The sample yields some 98,000 clones; roughly 82% were counted once. The ten most abundant clones make up around a quarter of the sample.

This clonotype was obtained from a man aged 55 to 70 with acute or convalescent COVID-19. The sequencing sample was made of peripheral blood.

The bases read TGCGCCAGCAGCAATCGGGGGGGTGACACCGGGGAGCTGTTTTTT. This codes for CASSNRGGDTGELFF. The chain joins TRBV5-1 to TRBJ2-2, and 8 junction bases match TRBD2. Trimming takes 4 bases off V and 3 bases off J; junction bases not matched to a gene: 5. The germline V gene sets CDR1 to SGHRS and CDR2 to YFSETQ. Counted from cysteine to phenylalanine, this CDR3 has 15 amino acids. Only CDR3 DNA remains: 45 bases, in frame from the first base. The full variable domain, with segments outside the CDR3 supplied by the reference TRBV5-1 and TRBJ2-2 proteins, appears as KAGVTQTPRYLIKTRGQQVTLSCSPISGHRSVSWYQQTPGQGLQFLFEYFSETQRNKGNFPGRFSGRQFSNSRSEMNVSTLELGDSALYLCASSNRGGDTGELFFGEGSRLTVL.